This T cell receptor (beta chain) was sequenced during a study of cytomegalovirus exposure and HLA in healthy donors. Primers: 60 Vbeta forward and 13 Jbeta reverse. TCRdb's copy holds only in-frame clones and misses some; the assay was immunoSEQ multiplex PCR. The sample carries almost 85,000 clones, about three quarters recorded once. From germline, CDR1 is SGHRS and CDR2 YFSETQ. V lost 4 bases and J 0 bases, leaving 13 bases between the germline ends. The CDR3 totals 15 residues. V is TRBV5-1 and J is TRBJ1-1; D remains unclear. The sample taken for sequencing was PBMCs. This TCR came from a male donor in good health and CMV-seropositive. CDR3 residues: CASSPGSVLNTEAFF. The CDR3, as DNA: TGCGCCAGCAGCCCGGGATCAGTCCTGAACACTGAAGCTTTCTTT.